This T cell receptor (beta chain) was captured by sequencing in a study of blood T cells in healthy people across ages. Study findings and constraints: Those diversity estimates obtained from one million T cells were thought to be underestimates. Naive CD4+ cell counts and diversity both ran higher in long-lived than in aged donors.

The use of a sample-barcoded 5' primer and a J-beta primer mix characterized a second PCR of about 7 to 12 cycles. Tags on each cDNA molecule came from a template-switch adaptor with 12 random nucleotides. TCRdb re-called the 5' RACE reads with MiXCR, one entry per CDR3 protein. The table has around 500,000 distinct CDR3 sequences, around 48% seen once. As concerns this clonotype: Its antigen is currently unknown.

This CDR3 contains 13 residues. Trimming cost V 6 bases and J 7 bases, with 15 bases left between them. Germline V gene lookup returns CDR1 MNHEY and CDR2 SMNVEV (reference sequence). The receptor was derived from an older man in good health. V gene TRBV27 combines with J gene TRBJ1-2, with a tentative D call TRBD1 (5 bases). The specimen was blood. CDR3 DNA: TGTGCCAGCAGGGGGCTTTCGGAGGCTGGCTACACCTTC. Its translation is CASRGLSEAGYTF.